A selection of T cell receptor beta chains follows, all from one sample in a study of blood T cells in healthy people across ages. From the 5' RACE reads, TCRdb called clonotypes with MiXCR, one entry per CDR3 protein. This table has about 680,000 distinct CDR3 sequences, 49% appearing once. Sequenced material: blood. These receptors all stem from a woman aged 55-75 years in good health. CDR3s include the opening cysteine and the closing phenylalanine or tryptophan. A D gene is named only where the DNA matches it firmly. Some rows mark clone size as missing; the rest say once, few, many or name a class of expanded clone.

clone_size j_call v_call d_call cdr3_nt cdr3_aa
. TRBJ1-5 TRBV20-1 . TGCAGTGCCCAGTTGGTTGGGGGCAATCAGCCCCAGCATTTT CSAQLVGGNQPQHF
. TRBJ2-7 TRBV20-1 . TGCAGTGCTAGCGTGGAGGCCTACGAGCAGTACTTC CSASVEAYEQYF
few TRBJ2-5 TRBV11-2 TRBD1 TGTGCCAGCCGAGGACAGGGGGGAGAGACCCAGTACTTC CASRGQGGETQYF
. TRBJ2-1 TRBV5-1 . TGCGCCAGCCACAACGCGCAGGGCGACAATGAGCAGTTCTTC CASHNAQGDNEQFF
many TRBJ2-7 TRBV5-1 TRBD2 TGCGCCAGCAGCTTAAGACTAGCGGGAGACGAGCAGTACTTC CASSLRLAGDEQYF
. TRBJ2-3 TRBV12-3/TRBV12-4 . TGTGCCAGCAGTAGACTGAGATCAGATACGCAGTATTTT CASSRLRSDTQYF
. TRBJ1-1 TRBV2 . TGTGCCAGCAAACGATTCATGAACACTGAAGCTTTCTTT CASKRFMNTEAFF
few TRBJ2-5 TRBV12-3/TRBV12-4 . TGTGCCAGCAGTGAATACAATGAGCAGTACTTC CASSEYNEQYF
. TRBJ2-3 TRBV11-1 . TGTGCCAGCAGCTCTCCGCCAGCGAGCACAGATACGCAGTATTTT CASSSPPASTDTQYF
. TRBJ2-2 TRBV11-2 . TGTGCCAGCAGCTTAATCTCACAGGCCACCGGGGAGCTGTTTTTT CASSLISQATGELFF
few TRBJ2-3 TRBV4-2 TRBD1 TGTGCCAGCAGCCAAGACGGGACCTTCCCGGACAGGGATCAAGATACGCAGTATTTT CASSQDGTFPDRDQDTQYF
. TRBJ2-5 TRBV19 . TGTGCCAGTAGTATCCGTCGGGGAATACAAGAGACCCAGTACTTC CASSIRRGIQETQYF
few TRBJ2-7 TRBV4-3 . TGCGCCAGCAGCCATGGGGACGGCTACGAGCAGTACTTC CASSHGDGYEQYF
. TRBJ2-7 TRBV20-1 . TGCAGTTTTTACCTGGAGGGCGGTTCGTCCGAGCAGTACTTC CSFYLEGGSSEQYF
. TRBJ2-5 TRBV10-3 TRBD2 TGTGCCATCAGCTTAGCGGGAGGGCGTGGAGTAGAGACCCAGTACTTC CAISLAGGRGVETQYF
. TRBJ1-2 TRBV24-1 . TGTGCCACCAGTGATTCACGGGGGGATACCTATGGCTACACCTTC CATSDSRGDTYGYTF
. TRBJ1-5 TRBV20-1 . TGCAGTGCTAGAGGTCCCTTTGCCCTGAATCAGCCCCAGCATTTT CSARGPFALNQPQHF
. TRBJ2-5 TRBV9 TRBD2 TGTGCCAGCAGCGTTTTTGGGGGGGAGCAGTACTTC CASSVFGGEQYF
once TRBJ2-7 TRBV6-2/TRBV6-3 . TGTGCCAGCAGTCACCAGCCCTACGAGCAGTACTTC CASSHQPYEQYF
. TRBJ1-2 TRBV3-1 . TGTGCCAGCAGCCTACGACAGGCCTCCTATGGCTACACCTTC CASSLRQASYGYTF
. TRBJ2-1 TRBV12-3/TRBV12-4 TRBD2 TGTGCCAGCAGCAAAAGACTAGCGGGAGACAATGAGCAGTTCTTC CASSKRLAGDNEQFF
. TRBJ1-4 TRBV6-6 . TGTGCCAGCAGCCAGCCGCCCTGGGAAAAACTGTTTTTT CASSQPPWEKLFF
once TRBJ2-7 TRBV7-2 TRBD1 TGTGCCAGCAGCTTCGACAGGGGGGTAGCCTACGAGCAGTACTTC CASSFDRGVAYEQYF
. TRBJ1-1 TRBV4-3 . TGCGCCAGCAGCCAAGAATGGGTGGACACTGAAGCTTTCTTT CASSQEWVDTEAFF
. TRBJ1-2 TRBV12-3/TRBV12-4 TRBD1 TGTGCCAGCAGCCGGGACAGGCGCTATGGCTACACCTTC CASSRDRRYGYTF
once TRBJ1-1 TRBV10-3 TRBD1 TGTGCCATCAGTGGCGACAGGGGGGTGAAGAACACTGAAGCTTTCTTT CAISGDRGVKNTEAFF
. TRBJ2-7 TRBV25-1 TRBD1 TGTGCCAGCAGTCCAAGAAGACAGGGGAAGCCCTACGAGCAGTACTTC CASSPRRQGKPYEQYF
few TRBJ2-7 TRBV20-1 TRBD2 TGCAGTGCCCCGAGGCCGGCTAGCGGGAGCTACGAGCAGTACTTC CSAPRPASGSYEQYF
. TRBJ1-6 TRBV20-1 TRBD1 TGCAGTGCTTCTCCCGGACAGGGGAGGTCACCCCTCCACTTT CSASPGQGRSPLHF
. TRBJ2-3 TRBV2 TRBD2 TGTGCCGGGGGGGACACAGATACGCAGTATTTT CAGGDTDTQYF
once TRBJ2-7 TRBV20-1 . TGCAGTGCTGGGACTGGCTACAATGAGCAGTACTTC CSAGTGYNEQYF
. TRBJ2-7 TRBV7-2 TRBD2 TGTGCCAGCAGCTTGGACCGACCGGGACTAGGCCACTACGAGCAGTACTTC CASSLDRPGLGHYEQYF
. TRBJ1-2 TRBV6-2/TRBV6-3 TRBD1 TGTGCCAGCAGTAACCGGGACAGGGTCCGGGAAGGCTACACCTTC CASSNRDRVREGYTF
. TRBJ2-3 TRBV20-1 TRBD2 TGCAGTGCTAGAGATATGGGCGGGAGGGAACACTGGATGCAGTATTTT CSARDMGGREHWMQYF
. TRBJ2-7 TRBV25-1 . TGTGCCAGCAATGTGGGCGGGGCTTCCTACGAGCAGTACTTC CASNVGGASYEQYF
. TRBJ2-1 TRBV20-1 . TGCAGTCAGCGGGGAGGGGGGCTCAGTGAGCAGTTCTTC CSQRGGGLSEQFF
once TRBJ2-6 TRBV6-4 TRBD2 TGTGCCAGCAGTGATCGGGGGGACCCTGGGGCCAACGTCCTGACTTTC CASSDRGDPGANVLTF
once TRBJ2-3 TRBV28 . TGTGCCAGCAGTTCTCGTTTCCAGGGCACAGATACGCAGTATTTT CASSSRFQGTDTQYF
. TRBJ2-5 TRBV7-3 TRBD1 TGTGCCAGCAGCTTAACGGGGGACAGGCGGGAGACCCAGTACTTC CASSLTGDRRETQYF
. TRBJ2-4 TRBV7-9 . TGTGCCAGCAGCTTACCCCGGGCCAACTCAATAGACAAAAACATTCAGTACTTC CASSLPRANSIDKNIQYF
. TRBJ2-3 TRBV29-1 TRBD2 TGCAGCGTTGATAGCGGGCCGTCCCTGGGCACAGATACGCAGTATTTT CSVDSGPSLGTDTQYF
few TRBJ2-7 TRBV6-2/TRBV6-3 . TGTGCCAGCAGTTACAGGTGGAAGGTCGAGCAGTACTTC CASSYRWKVEQYF
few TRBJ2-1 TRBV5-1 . TGCGCCAGCAGCTTGAGGGCAGCCCTCTACAATGAGCAGTTCTTC CASSLRAALYNEQFF
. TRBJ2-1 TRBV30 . TGTGCCTGGAAAGAGAGCCTTGGGAATGAGCAGTTCTTC CAWKESLGNEQFF
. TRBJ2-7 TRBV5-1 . TGCGCCAGCAGCAATGGGTTAATCAATTCAGGGTTTAAGTCCTACGAGCAGTACTTC CASSNGLINSGFKSYEQYF
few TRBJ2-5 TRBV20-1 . TGCAGTGCTAGACCCCGACGAGGTCCGGGGTGGGAGCAGTACTTC CSARPRRGPGWEQYF
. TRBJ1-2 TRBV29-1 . TGCAGCGTTGTCCTCGGGACACCGCTCTATGGCTACACCTTC CSVVLGTPLYGYTF
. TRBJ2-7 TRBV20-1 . TGCAGTGCTACACACAGGGAGAGGAACCCCGAGCAGTACTTC CSATHRERNPEQYF
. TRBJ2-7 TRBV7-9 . TGTGCCAGCAGCTTAGGTGTGGGAATGGGCTACGAGCAGTACTTC CASSLGVGMGYEQYF
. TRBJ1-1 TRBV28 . TGTGCCAGCAGTTTCACGGGGTTTAACTCTGCTTTCTTT CASSFTGFNSAFF
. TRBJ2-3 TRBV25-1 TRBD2 TGTGCCAGCAGTGACACCGGCGGGAGAGAGGCAGATACGCAGTATTTT CASSDTGGREADTQYF
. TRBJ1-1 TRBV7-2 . TGTGCCAGCAGCTCGGGTCGGGGGGGCTCTGAAGCTTTCTTT CASSSGRGGSEAFF
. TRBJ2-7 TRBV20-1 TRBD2 TGCAGTGCTAGAGTAGGTAGCGGGAACAACGAGCAGTACTTC CSARVGSGNNEQYF
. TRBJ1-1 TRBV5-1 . TGCGCCAGCAGCTGGGACCTGAACACTGAAGCTTTCTTT CASSWDLNTEAFF
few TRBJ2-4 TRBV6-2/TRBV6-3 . TGTGCCAGCAGTTCGTCGGAGGGAAACATTCAGTACTTC CASSSSEGNIQYF